This T cell receptor beta chain was sequenced in a study of blood T cell repertoires in COVID-19. Study-level background: Whether acute or convalescent, the COVID-19 samples came from the United States, Italy and Spain. PBMCs, B-cell-depleted T cells, or T cells were the source of the cDNA or gDNA that made up the material.

The CDR3 covers 13 residues. The V end was cut by 0 bases, the J end by 2 bases, with 4 bases between. Germline loops: CDR1 LGHDT, CDR2 YNNKEL (reference sequence). This clone was counted between two and nine times. Under the authors' procedure: By means of reference gene primer amplification, nucleated cell counts were estimated. Some clones are missing from TCRdb's copy, which holds only in-frame ones; the method was immunoSEQ multiplex PCR. V and J calls and clone size follow that table, whereas D and trimming were derived from the DNA. The table shows 200,000 to 250,000 clones, with 70% to 85% occurring only once.

The V and J genes are TRBV3-1 (or the pseudogene TRBV3-2) and TRBJ1-2, with no clear D. This TCR was sampled from a man older than 75 with acute or convalescent COVID-19. The source material was peripheral blood. The CDR3 region has the DNA TGTGCCAGCAGCCAAGACCCGAACTATGGCTACACCTTC. Residues: CASSQDPNYGYTF.